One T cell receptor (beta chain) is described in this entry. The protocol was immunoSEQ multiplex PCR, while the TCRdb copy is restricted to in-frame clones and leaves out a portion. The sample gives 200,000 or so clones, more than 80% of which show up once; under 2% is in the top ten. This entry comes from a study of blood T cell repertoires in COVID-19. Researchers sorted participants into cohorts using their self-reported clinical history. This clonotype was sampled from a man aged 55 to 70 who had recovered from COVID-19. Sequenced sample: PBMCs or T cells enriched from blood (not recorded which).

The CDR3 loop is CAWSVRGGDEQYF. The CDR3 nucleotides are TGTGCCTGGAGTGTACGAGGGGGGGACGAGCAGTACTTC. J is TRBJ2-7 and V is TRBV30, with a tentative D call TRBD2 (7 bases). V lost 0 bases, J lost 5 bases, and 11 bases lay in between. The CDR3 totals 13 residues. CDR1 and CDR2 (germline): GTSNPN, SVGIG (reference sequence). Drawing the rest from reference TRBV30 and TRBJ2-7, the complete variable domain is SQTIHQWPATLVQPVGSPLSLECTVEGTSNPNLYWYRQAAGRGLQLLFYSVGIGQISSEVPQNLSASRPQDRQFILSSKKLLLSDSGFYLCAWSVRGGDEQYFGPGTRLTVT.